Listed below are T cell receptor beta chains from one sample, sequenced in a study of T cells in tumors after PD-1 blockade. Sequenced by immunoSEQ multiplex PCR; TCRdb stores in-frame clones only, minus some. The data hold some 18,000 clones, with about 84% observed a single time. Sequenced material: PBMCs, taken after anti-PD-1 therapy. The receptor set was obtained from a human donor with advanced basal cell or squamous cell carcinoma (not recorded which). Each CDR3 is given with its conserved first and last residue. Each record gives: CDR3 length, clone size, J gene, D gene, V gene, CDR3 protein, CDR3 DNA. D genes are given only for firm matches. Clone size is stated in some rows and not others, as once, few, many or a class when expanded.

length: 13
size: NA
J: TRBJ1-1
D: NA
V: TRBV28
CDR3: CASSFGRNTEAFF
DNA: TGTGCCAGCAGTTTCGGGAGAAACACTGAAGCTTTCTTT

length: 16
size: NA
J: TRBJ2-3
D: NA
V: TRBV19
CDR3: CASSPIRGGVADTQYF
DNA: TGTGCCAGTAGTCCCATACGTGGAGGGGTGGCAGATACGCAGTATTTT

length: 10
size: NA
J: TRBJ2-1
D: NA
V: TRBV20-1
CDR3: CSASPNEQFF
DNA: TGCAGTGCTTCCCCCAATGAGCAGTTCTTC

length: 15
size: NA
J: TRBJ2-5
D: NA
V: TRBV27
CDR3: CASSLGGWGQETQYF
DNA: TGTGCCAGCAGTTTAGGTGGATGGGGTCAAGAGACCCAGTACTTC

length: 15
size: NA
J: TRBJ2-7
D: NA
V: TRBV4-1
CDR3: CASSQEGGTTYEQYF
DNA: TGCGCCAGCAGCCAAGAAGGAGGAACGACCTACGAGCAGTACTTC

length: 12
size: NA
J: TRBJ1-4
D: NA
V: TRBV10-1
CDR3: CASSEGDEKLFF
DNA: TGCGCCAGCAGTGAGGGAGATGAAAAACTGTTTTTT

length: 15
size: NA
J: TRBJ1-3
D: NA
V: TRBV28
CDR3: CASSSLSGIGNTIYF
DNA: TGTGCCAGCAGTTCCTTAAGCGGGATAGGAAACACCATATATTTT

length: 14
size: NA
J: TRBJ1-5
D: NA
V: TRBV7-8
CDR3: CASSPGDSNQPQHF
DNA: TGTGCCAGCAGCCCAGGGGATAGCAATCAGCCCCAGCATTTT

length: 12
size: NA
J: TRBJ2-7
D: NA
V: TRBV10-2
CDR3: CASSEYSYEQYF
DNA: TGCGCCAGCAGTGAGTACTCCTACGAGCAGTACTTC

length: 13
size: NA
J: TRBJ2-5
D: NA
V: TRBV5-4
CDR3: CASSTVDQETQYF
DNA: TGTGCCAGCAGCACAGTGGACCAAGAGACCCAGTACTTC

length: 16
size: NA
J: TRBJ2-2
D: NA
V: TRBV19
CDR3: CASSIGAGRATGELFF
DNA: TGTGCCAGTAGTATAGGGGCGGGACGGGCAACCGGGGAGCTGTTTTTT

length: 14
size: NA
J: TRBJ1-1
D: NA
V: TRBV6-5
CDR3: CASSDQGLNTEAFF
DNA: TGTGCCAGCAGCGACCAGGGGTTGAACACTGAAGCTTTCTTT

length: 17
size: NA
J: TRBJ2-3
D: TRBD2
V: TRBV4-2
CDR3: CASSHLLAGSSTDTQYF
DNA: TGTGCCAGCAGCCATCTTCTAGCGGGGAGCTCCACAGATACGCAGTATTTT

length: 13
size: NA
J: TRBJ1-1
D: NA
V: TRBV7-3
CDR3: CASSYYPGTEAFF
DNA: TGTGCCAGCTCCTATTACCCGGGGACTGAAGCTTTCTTT

length: 14
size: NA
J: TRBJ2-1
D: NA
V: TRBV27
CDR3: CASSSAGVYNEQFF
DNA: TGTGCCAGCAGTTCGGCTGGGGTCTACAATGAGCAGTTCTTC

length: 15
size: few
J: TRBJ2-7
D: NA
V: TRBV7-8
CDR3: CASSLDPLLGYEQYF
DNA: TGTGCCAGCAGCTTAGATCCCCTTCTCGGCTACGAGCAGTACTTC

length: 12
size: NA
J: TRBJ2-3
D: NA
V: TRBV12-3/TRBV12-4
CDR3: CASSKNTDTQYF
DNA: TGTGCCAGCAGTAAAAACACAGATACGCAGTATTTT

length: 17
size: NA
J: TRBJ1-2
D: NA
V: TRBV7-9
CDR3: CASSSQRWGRETYGYTF
DNA: TGTGCCAGCAGCTCTCAGCGATGGGGGCGGGAGACCTATGGCTACACCTTC

length: 13
size: NA
J: TRBJ2-1
D: NA
V: TRBV15
CDR3: CATSPTRYNEQFF
DNA: TGTGCCACCAGCCCCACAAGATACAATGAGCAGTTCTTC

length: 18
size: once
J: TRBJ2-1
D: TRBD2
V: TRBV10-3
CDR3: CAISESRGWPGTSNEQFF
DNA: TGTGCCATCAGTGAGTCTAGGGGCTGGCCCGGGACTAGCAATGAGCAGTTCTTC

length: 14
size: NA
J: TRBJ2-3
D: NA
V: TRBV24-1
CDR3: CATRGRQQGLTQYF
DNA: TGTGCCACCAGGGGCCGACAACAGGGTCTAACGCAGTATTTT

length: 18
size: NA
J: TRBJ2-3
D: TRBD2
V: TRBV4-1
CDR3: CASSQGLAGVASTDTQYF
DNA: TGCGCCAGCAGCCAGGGACTAGCGGGAGTTGCTAGCACAGATACGCAGTATTTT

length: 15
size: NA
J: TRBJ2-2
D: NA
V: TRBV7-8
CDR3: CASSLVSSHTGELFF
DNA: TGTGCCAGCAGCTTAGTGAGCAGCCACACCGGGGAGCTGTTTTTT

length: 14
size: NA
J: TRBJ2-3
D: NA
V: TRBV28
CDR3: CATYPGGVADTQYF
DNA: TGTGCCACTTACCCAGGAGGGGTGGCAGATACGCAGTATTTT

length: 15
size: NA
J: TRBJ2-2
D: TRBD1
V: TRBV3-1/TRBV3-2
CDR3: CASSLGQGRAGELFF
DNA: TGTGCCAGCAGCCTCGGACAGGGCCGCGCCGGGGAGCTGTTTTTT

length: 11
size: NA
J: TRBJ1-1
D: NA
V: TRBV5-6
CDR3: CASSLAAEAFF
DNA: TGTGCCAGCAGCTTGGCTGCTGAAGCTTTCTTT

length: 16
size: NA
J: TRBJ1-3
D: NA
V: TRBV4-1
CDR3: CASSQAQGASGNTIYF
DNA: TGCGCCAGCAGCCAGGCGCAAGGGGCCTCTGGAAACACCATATATTTT

length: 16
size: NA
J: TRBJ2-1
D: TRBD2
V: TRBV28
CDR3: CASSSGLAEFNNEQFF
DNA: TGTGCCAGCAGTTCCGGACTAGCGGAATTCAACAATGAGCAGTTCTTC

length: 14
size: NA
J: TRBJ1-2
D: TRBD1
V: TRBV5-1
CDR3: CASSSGTVVGGYTF
DNA: TGCGCCAGCAGCTCCGGGACAGTAGTCGGTGGCTACACCTTC

length: 14
size: NA
J: TRBJ2-7
D: TRBD2
V: TRBV5-1
CDR3: CASSLSSGSYEQYF
DNA: TGCGCCAGCAGCTTGTCCAGCGGGAGTTACGAGCAGTACTTC

length: 12
size: NA
J: TRBJ2-2
D: NA
V: TRBV3-1/TRBV3-2
CDR3: CASSPYRGELFF
DNA: TGTGCCAGCAGCCCCTACCGGGGGGAGCTGTTTTTT

length: 17
size: NA
J: TRBJ2-3
D: NA
V: TRBV7-2
CDR3: CASSLVYPGQPTDTQYF
DNA: TGTGCCAGCAGCTTAGTGTATCCCGGCCAACCCACAGATACGCAGTATTTT

length: 17
size: NA
J: TRBJ2-1
D: TRBD1
V: TRBV2
CDR3: CASSPPGRTGAYNEQFF
DNA: TGTGCCAGCAGTCCTCCTGGCAGGACAGGGGCCTACAATGAGCAGTTCTTC

length: 15
size: NA
J: TRBJ1-2
D: TRBD1
V: TRBV5-5
CDR3: CASSSTGQGFHGYTF
DNA: TGTGCCAGCAGCTCTACGGGACAGGGGTTCCATGGCTACACCTTC

length: 15
size: NA
J: TRBJ2-2
D: NA
V: TRBV25-1
CDR3: CASSKREADTGELFF
DNA: TGTGCCAGCAGTAAAAGGGAGGCGGACACCGGGGAGCTGTTTTTT

length: 19
size: NA
J: TRBJ2-7
D: TRBD1
V: TRBV18
CDR3: CASSQRRFDRDKITYEQYF
DNA: TGTGCCAGCTCACAGCGTAGATTCGACAGGGACAAGATTACCTACGAGCAGTACTTC

length: 16
size: NA
J: TRBJ2-5
D: TRBD2
V: TRBV9
CDR3: CASSVGSGGGQETQYF
DNA: TGTGCCAGCAGCGTAGGTAGCGGGGGTGGACAAGAGACCCAGTACTTC

length: 15
size: NA
J: TRBJ2-6
D: NA
V: TRBV7-2
CDR3: CASSPQSSGANVLTF
DNA: TGTGCCAGCAGCCCACAGAGCTCTGGGGCCAACGTCCTGACTTTC

length: 14
size: NA
J: TRBJ2-5
D: TRBD1
V: TRBV6-5
CDR3: CASSRQGVEETQYF
DNA: TGTGCCAGCAGTAGACAGGGGGTTGAGGAGACCCAGTACTTC

length: 17
size: few
J: TRBJ2-3
D: TRBD2
V: TRBV9
CDR3: CASSVLDGGLNTDTQYF
DNA: TGTGCCAGCAGCGTTTTGGACGGGGGGTTAAACACAGATACGCAGTATTTT

length: 14
size: NA
J: TRBJ1-2
D: TRBD1
V: TRBV5-1
CDR3: CASSLAEGARGYTF
DNA: TGCGCCAGCAGCTTGGCCGAGGGGGCACGTGGCTACACCTTC

length: 14
size: NA
J: TRBJ2-7
D: TRBD1
V: TRBV28
CDR3: CASKTTGDSYEQYF
DNA: TGTGCCAGCAAAACTACAGGGGACTCCTACGAGCAGTACTTC

length: 13
size: NA
J: TRBJ1-5
D: TRBD1
V: TRBV29-1
CDR3: CSASGQGNQPQHF
DNA: TGCAGCGCCTCCGGACAGGGGAATCAGCCCCAGCATTTT

length: 14
size: once
J: TRBJ1-3
D: NA
V: TRBV7-8
CDR3: CASSLGSSGNTIYF
DNA: TGTGCCAGCAGCCTAGGTTCTTCTGGAAACACCATATATTTT

length: 13
size: few
J: TRBJ2-1
D: TRBD2
V: TRBV29-1
CDR3: CSASGLLYNEQFF
DNA: TGCAGCGCCTCGGGACTACTCTACAATGAGCAGTTCTTC

length: 15
size: NA
J: TRBJ1-6
D: TRBD1
V: TRBV7-8
CDR3: CASSWAGGADSPLHF
DNA: TGTGCCAGCAGCTGGGCAGGGGGCGCGGATTCACCCCTCCACTTT

length: 14
size: NA
J: TRBJ2-1
D: NA
V: TRBV7-8
CDR3: CASSQTGSGYEQFF
DNA: TGTGCCAGCAGCCAAACCGGCTCTGGCTATGAGCAGTTCTTC

length: 16
size: NA
J: TRBJ1-6
D: NA
V: TRBV6-6
CDR3: CASSYSGGLDNSPLHF
DNA: TGTGCCAGCAGTTACTCGGGGGGGCTGGATAATTCACCCCTCCACTTT

length: 16
size: NA
J: TRBJ2-3
D: TRBD2
V: TRBV3-1/TRBV3-2
CDR3: CASSQVAGGIPDTQYF
DNA: TGTGCCAGCAGCCAAGTAGCGGGGGGTATACCAGATACGCAGTATTTT

length: 12
size: NA
J: TRBJ2-7
D: NA
V: TRBV6-5
CDR3: CASSYAGYEQYF
DNA: TGTGCCAGCAGTTACGCGGGCTACGAGCAGTATTTC

length: 16
size: NA
J: TRBJ2-5
D: TRBD2
V: TRBV11-3
CDR3: CASSTLTSGRGETQYF
DNA: TGTGCCAGCAGCACCCTGACTAGCGGGAGGGGTGAGACCCAGTACTTC

length: 14
size: NA
J: TRBJ2-3
D: TRBD2
V: TRBV7-2
CDR3: CASSLTSGIDTQYF
DNA: TGTGCCAGCAGCCTTACTAGCGGGATAGATACGCAGTATTTT

length: 14
size: once
J: TRBJ1-2
D: NA
V: TRBV10-2
CDR3: CASSESRQGLGYTF
DNA: TGCGCCAGCAGTGAGTCCCGGCAGGGGCTTGGCTACACCTTC

length: 15
size: NA
J: TRBJ2-1
D: TRBD1
V: TRBV7-9
CDR3: CASSWTRDRYNEQFF
DNA: TGTGCCAGCAGCTGGACCCGGGACAGGTACAATGAGCAGTTCTTC

length: 11
size: NA
J: TRBJ1-1
D: NA
V: TRBV5-5
CDR3: CASSLVTEAFF
DNA: TGTGCCAGCAGCTTGGTTACTGAAGCTTTCTTT